Below, 2 T cell receptor beta chains from the same sample are listed, as sequenced in a study of vaccination and CD4 T cells after COVID-19. An Oncomine TCR Beta short-read assay was used to sequence the DNA from cultured CD4+ T cells. One entry per CDR3 protein, called by TCRdb with MiXCR from the PCR reads. The top ten hold over 35% of the sample, which has 4,000 to 4,500 distinct CDR3 sequences, less than 75% seen once. The treatment is: roughly 11-day PBMC culture with coronavirus spike peptide pools or control peptides (ViraFEST assay). According to the study, CD4+ T cells from the unexposed donor were gathered ahead of the COVID-19 pandemic (2011-2018). These receptors are not linked to any known antigen. Sequenced: CD4+ T cells from blood, cultured in vitro. All receptors come from a human donor in good health.

V gene TRBV6-5 combines with J gene TRBJ1-2; D remains ambiguous. Germline V lookup: CDR1 MNHEY, CDR2 SVGAGI. This CDR3 is built from 13 residues. V dropped 4 bases and J dropped 4 bases, with 10 bases sitting between them. Here the CDR3 DNA reads TGTGCCAGCAGTTCGTCTCAGTTCTATGGCTACACCTTC. This gives the protein CASSSSQFYGYTF.

The chain carries TRBV30 and TRBJ1-2; D is possibly TRBD1 (6 bases). V dropped 3 bases and J dropped 4 bases, with 12 bases sitting between them. This CDR3 comprises 13 residues. Germline CDR1 and CDR2: GTSNPN and SVGIG (reference sequence). The CDR3: CAWRRQDLYGYTF. Here the CDR3 DNA reads TGTGCCTGGAGGAGACAGGATCTCTATGGCTACACCTTC.